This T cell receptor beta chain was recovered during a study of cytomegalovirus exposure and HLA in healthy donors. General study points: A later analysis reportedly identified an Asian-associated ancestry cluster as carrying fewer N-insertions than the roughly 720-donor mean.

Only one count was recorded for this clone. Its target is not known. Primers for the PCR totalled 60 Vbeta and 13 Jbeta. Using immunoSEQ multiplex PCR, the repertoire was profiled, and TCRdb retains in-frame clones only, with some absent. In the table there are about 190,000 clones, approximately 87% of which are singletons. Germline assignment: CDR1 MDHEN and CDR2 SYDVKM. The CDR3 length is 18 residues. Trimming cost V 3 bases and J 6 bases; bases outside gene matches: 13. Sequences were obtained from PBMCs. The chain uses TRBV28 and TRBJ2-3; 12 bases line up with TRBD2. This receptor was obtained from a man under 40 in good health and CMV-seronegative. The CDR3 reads CASSFRASGGGSVDTQYF. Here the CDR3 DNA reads TGTGCCAGCAGTTTTAGGGCTAGCGGGGGGGGGTCGGTGGATACGCAGTATTTT.